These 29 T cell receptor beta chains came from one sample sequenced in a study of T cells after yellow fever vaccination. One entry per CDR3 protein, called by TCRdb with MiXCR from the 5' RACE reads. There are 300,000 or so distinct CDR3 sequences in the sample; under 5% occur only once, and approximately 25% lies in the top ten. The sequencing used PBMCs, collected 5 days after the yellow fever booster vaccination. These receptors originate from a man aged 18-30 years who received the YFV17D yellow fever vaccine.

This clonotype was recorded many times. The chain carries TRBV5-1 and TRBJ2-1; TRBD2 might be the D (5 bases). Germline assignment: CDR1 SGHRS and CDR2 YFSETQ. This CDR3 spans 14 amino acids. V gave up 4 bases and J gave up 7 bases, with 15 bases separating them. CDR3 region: CASSPPKRGNEQFF. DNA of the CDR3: TGCGCCAGCAGCCCCCCCAAACGAGGGAATGAGCAGTTCTTC.

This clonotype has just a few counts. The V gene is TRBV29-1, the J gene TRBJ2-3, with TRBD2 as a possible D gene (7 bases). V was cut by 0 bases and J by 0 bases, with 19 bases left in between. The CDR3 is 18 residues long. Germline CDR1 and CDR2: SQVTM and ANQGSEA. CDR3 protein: CSVEDAREGGFSTDTQYF. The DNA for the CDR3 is TGCAGCGTTGAAGATGCGAGGGAGGGGGGTTTTAGCACAGATACGCAGTATTTT.

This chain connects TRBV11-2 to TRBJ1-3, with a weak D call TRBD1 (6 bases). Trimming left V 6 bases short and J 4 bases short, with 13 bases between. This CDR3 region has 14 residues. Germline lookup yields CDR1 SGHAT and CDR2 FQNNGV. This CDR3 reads CASSSTGYGNTIYF. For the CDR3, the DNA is TGTGCCAGCAGTTCAACAGGGTACGGAAACACCATATATTTT.

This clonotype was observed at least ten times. The CDR3 region is CASSPSTIHSNQPQHF. The CDR3 nucleotides are TGTGCCAGCAGCCCTTCTACGATCCATAGCAATCAGCCCCAGCATTTT. The V gene is TRBV7-2, the J gene TRBJ1-5; D unclear. V was clipped by 5 bases and J by 0 bases, with 14 bases between them. Per germline, CDR1 SGHTA and CDR2 FQGNSA. CDR3 size: 16 residues. The full variable domain, rest sourced from reference TRBV7-2 and TRBJ1-5, is GAGVSQSPSNKVTEKGKDVELRCDPISGHTALYWYRQSLGQGLEFLIYFQGNSAPDKSGLPSDRFSAERTGGSVSTLTIQRTQQEDSAVYLCASSPSTIHSNQPQHFGDGTRLSIL.

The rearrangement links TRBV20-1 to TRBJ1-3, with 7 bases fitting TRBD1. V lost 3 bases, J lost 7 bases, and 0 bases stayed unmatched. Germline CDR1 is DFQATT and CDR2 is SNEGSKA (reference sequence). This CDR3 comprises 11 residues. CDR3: CSARTGNTIYF. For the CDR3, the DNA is TGCAGTGCTAGGACAGGGAACACCATATATTTT.

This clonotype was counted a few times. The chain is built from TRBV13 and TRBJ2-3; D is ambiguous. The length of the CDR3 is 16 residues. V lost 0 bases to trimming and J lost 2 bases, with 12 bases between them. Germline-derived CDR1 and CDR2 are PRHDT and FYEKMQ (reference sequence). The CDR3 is CASSLGQVRTTDTQYF. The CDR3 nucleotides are TGTGCCAGCAGCTTAGGCCAAGTACGGACCACAGATACGCAGTATTTT.

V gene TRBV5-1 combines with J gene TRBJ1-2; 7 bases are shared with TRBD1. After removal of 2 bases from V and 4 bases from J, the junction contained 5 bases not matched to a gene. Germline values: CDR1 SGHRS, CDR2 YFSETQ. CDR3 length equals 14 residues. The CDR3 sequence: CASSFTGTAYGYTF. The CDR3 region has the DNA TGCGCCAGCAGCTTCACCGGGACAGCCTATGGCTACACCTTC.

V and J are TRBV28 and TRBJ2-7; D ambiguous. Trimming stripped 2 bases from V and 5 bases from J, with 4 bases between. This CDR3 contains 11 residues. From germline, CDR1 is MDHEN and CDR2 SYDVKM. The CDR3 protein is CASSLAHEQYF. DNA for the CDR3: TGTGCCAGCAGTTTAGCGCACGAGCAGTACTTC.

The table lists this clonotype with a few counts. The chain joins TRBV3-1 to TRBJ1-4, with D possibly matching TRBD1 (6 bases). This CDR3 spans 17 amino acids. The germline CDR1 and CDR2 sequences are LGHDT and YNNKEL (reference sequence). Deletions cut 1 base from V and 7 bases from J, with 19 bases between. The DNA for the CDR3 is TGTGCCAGCAGCCAAGGACCCCCCCGGGGGCTTGGTGAAAAACTGTTTTTT. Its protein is CASSQGPPRGLGEKLFF.

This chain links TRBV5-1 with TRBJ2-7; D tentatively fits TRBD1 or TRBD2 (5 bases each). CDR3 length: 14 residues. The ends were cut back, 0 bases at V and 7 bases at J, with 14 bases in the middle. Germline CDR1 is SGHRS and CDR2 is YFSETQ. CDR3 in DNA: TGCGCCAGCAGCTTGGGCTCGGCAGGGAGAGAGCAGTACTTC. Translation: CASSLGSAGREQYF.

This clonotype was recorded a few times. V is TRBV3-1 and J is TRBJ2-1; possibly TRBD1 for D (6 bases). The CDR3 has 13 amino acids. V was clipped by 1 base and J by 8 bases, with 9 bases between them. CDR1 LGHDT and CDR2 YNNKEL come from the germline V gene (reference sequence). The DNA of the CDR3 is TGTGCCAGCAGCCAAGGAGCAGGGGATGAGCAGTTCTTC. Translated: CASSQGAGDEQFF.

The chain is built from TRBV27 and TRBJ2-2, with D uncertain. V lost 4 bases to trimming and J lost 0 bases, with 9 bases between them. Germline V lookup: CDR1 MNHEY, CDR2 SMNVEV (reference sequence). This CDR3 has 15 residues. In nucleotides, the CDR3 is TGTGCCAGCAGTTCCCGGGTCACGAACACCGGGGAGCTGTTTTTT. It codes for CASSSRVTNTGELFF.

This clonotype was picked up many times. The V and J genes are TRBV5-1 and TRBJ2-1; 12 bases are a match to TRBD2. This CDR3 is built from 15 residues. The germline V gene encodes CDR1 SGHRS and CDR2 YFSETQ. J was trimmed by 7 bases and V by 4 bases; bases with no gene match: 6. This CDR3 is CASSARTSGVNEQFF. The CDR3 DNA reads TGCGCCAGCAGCGCTCGGACTAGCGGGGTAAATGAGCAGTTCTTC.

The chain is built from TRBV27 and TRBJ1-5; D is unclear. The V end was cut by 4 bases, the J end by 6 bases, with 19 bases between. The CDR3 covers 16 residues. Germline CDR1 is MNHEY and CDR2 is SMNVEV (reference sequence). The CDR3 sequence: CASSSLPGEGGQPQHF. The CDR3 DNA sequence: TGTGCCAGCAGTTCACTCCCCGGAGAGGGCGGTCAGCCCCAGCATTTT.

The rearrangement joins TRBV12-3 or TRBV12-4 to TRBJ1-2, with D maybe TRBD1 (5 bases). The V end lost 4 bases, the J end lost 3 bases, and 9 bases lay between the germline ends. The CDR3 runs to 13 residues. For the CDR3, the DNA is TGTGCCAGCAGTTCCCAGGGTCACTATGGCTACACCTTC. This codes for CASSSQGHYGYTF.

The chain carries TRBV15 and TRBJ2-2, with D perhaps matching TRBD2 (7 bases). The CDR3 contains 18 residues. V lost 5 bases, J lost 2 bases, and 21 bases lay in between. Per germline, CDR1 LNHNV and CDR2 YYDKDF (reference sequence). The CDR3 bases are TGTGCCACCAGCTCGAATTTGGGGGGGCGACTTAACACCGGGGAGCTGTTTTTT. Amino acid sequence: CATSSNLGGRLNTGELFF. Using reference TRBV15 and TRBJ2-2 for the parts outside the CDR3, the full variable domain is DAMVIQNPRYQVTQFGKPVTLSCSQTLNHNVMYWYQQKSSQAPKLLFHYYDKDFNNEADTPDNFQSRRPNTSFCFLDIRSPGLGDTAMYLCATSSNLGGRLNTGELFFGEGSRLTVL.

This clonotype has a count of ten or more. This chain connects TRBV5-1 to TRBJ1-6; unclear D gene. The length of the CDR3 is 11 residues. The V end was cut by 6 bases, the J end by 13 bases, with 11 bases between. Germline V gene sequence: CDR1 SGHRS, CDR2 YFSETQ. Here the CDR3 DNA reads TGCGCCAGCAAAATCAGTGACCCCCTCCACTTT. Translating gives CASKISDPLHF.

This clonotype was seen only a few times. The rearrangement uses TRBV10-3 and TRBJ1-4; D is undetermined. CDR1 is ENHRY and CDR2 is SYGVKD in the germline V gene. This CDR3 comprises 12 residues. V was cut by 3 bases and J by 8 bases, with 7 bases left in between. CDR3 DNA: TGTGCCATCAGTGATCTCGGGGAAAAACTGTTTTTT. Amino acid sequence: CAISDLGEKLFF.

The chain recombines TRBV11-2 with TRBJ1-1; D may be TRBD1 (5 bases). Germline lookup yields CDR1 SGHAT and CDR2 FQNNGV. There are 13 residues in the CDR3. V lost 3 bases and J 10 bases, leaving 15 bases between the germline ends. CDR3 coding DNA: TGTGCCAGCAGCTTCGTCCGGGACGAAATAGCTTTCTTT. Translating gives CASSFVRDEIAFF. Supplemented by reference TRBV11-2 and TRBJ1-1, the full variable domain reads EAGVAQSPRYKIIEKRQSVAFWCNPISGHATLYWYQQILGQGPKLLIQFQNNGVVDDSQLPKDRFSAERLKGVDSTLKIQPAKLEDSAVYLCASSFVRDEIAFFGQGTRLTVV.

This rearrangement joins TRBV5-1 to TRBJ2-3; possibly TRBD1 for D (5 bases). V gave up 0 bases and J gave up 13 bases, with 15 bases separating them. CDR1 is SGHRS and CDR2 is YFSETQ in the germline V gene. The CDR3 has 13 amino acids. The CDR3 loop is CASSLDKDLGEYF. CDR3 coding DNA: TGCGCCAGCAGCTTGGATAAGGACCTAGGGGAGTATTTT. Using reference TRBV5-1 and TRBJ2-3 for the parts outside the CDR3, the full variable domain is KAGVTQTPRYLIKTRGQQVTLSCSPISGHRSVSWYQQTPGQGLQFLFEYFSETQRNKGNFPGRFSGRQFSNSRSEMNVSTLELGDSALYLCASSLDKDLGEYFGPGTRLTVL.

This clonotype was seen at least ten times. CDR3 DNA sequence: TGCGCCAGCCGAACAGGGTCGAATTCACCCCTCCACTTT. This gives the protein CASRTGSNSPLHF. J is TRBJ1-6 and V is TRBV5-1; weak D call: TRBD1 (6 bases). V lost 7 bases to trimming and J lost 7 bases, with 12 bases between them. From germline, CDR1 is SGHRS and CDR2 YFSETQ. This CDR3 comprises 13 residues. The variable domain in full, completed from reference TRBV5-1 and TRBJ1-6, reads KAGVTQTPRYLIKTRGQQVTLSCSPISGHRSVSWYQQTPGQGLQFLFEYFSETQRNKGNFPGRFSGRQFSNSRSEMNVSTLELGDSALYLCASRTGSNSPLHFGNGTRLTVT.

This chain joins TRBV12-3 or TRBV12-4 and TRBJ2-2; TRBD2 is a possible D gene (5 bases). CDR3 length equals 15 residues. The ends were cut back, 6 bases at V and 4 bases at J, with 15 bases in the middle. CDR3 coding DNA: TGTGCCAGCAGCCGGCGGGTAGGGCGCACCGGGGAGCTGTTTTTT. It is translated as CASSRRVGRTGELFF.

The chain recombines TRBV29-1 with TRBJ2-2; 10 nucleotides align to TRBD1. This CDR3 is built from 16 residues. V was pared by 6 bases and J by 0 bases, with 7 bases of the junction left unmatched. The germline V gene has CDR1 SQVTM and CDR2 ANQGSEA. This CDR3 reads CSVLPGQGTNTGELFF. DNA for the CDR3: TGCAGCGTGCTACCGGGACAGGGGACGAACACCGGGGAGCTGTTTTTT.

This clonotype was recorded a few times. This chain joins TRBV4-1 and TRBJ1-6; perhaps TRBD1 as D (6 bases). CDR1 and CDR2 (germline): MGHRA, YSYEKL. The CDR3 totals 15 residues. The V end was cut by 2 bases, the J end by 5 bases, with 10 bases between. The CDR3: CASSQRDKNNSPLHF. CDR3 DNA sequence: TGCGCCAGCAGCCAACGGGACAAAAATAATTCACCCCTCCACTTT.

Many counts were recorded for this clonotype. This CDR3 reads CASSAMIRDNSPLHF. The CDR3 nucleotides are TGTGCCAGCAGCGCCATGATAAGGGACAATTCACCCCTCCACTTT. This sequence joins TRBV7-6 and TRBJ1-6, with D tentatively TRBD1 (5 bases). V was cut by 5 bases and J by 7 bases, with 15 bases left in between. Germline V gene lookup returns CDR1 SGHVS and CDR2 FNYEAQ. This CDR3 has 15 residues.

The chain's CDR3 is CASSPGGRGYTF. The CDR3 coding sequence is TGTGCCAGCAGCCCCGGAGGGCGAGGCTACACCTTC. This sequence joins TRBV7-2 and TRBJ1-2; D gene uncertain. With 5 bases removed from V and 8 bases from J, the gap between germline ends came to 12 bases. CDR3 length: 12 residues. Germline V gene data show CDR1 as SGHTA and CDR2 as FQGNSA.

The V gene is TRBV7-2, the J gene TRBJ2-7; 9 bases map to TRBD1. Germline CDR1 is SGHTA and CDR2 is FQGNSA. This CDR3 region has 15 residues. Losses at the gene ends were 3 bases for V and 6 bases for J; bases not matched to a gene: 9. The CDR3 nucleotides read TGTGCCAGCAGCTTCCGTACCGGGACAGGGACCGAGCAGTACTTC. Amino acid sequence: CASSFRTGTGTEQYF.

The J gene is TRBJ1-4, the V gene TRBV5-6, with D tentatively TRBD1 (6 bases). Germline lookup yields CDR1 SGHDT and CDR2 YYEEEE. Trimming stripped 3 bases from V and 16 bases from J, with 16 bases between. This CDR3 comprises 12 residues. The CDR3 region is CASSSWGAGEFF. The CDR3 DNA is TGTGCCAGCAGCTCCTGGGGGGCTGGCGAGTTTTTT.

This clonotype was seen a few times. The CDR3 sequence: CASSPIFDQETQYF. CDR3 in DNA: TGTGCCAGCAGCCCCATATTTGATCAAGAGACCCAGTACTTC. The rearrangement uses TRBV7-2 and TRBJ2-5; D gene uncertain. The CDR3 has 14 residues. Trimming cost V 5 bases and J 2 bases, with 12 bases left between them. Germline-derived CDR1 and CDR2 are SGHTA and FQGNSA. The full variable domain, completed using reference TRBV7-2 and TRBJ2-5, is GAGVSQSPSNKVTEKGKDVELRCDPISGHTALYWYRQSLGQGLEFLIYFQGNSAPDKSGLPSDRFSAERTGGSVSTLTIQRTQQEDSAVYLCASSPIFDQETQYFGPGTRLLVL.